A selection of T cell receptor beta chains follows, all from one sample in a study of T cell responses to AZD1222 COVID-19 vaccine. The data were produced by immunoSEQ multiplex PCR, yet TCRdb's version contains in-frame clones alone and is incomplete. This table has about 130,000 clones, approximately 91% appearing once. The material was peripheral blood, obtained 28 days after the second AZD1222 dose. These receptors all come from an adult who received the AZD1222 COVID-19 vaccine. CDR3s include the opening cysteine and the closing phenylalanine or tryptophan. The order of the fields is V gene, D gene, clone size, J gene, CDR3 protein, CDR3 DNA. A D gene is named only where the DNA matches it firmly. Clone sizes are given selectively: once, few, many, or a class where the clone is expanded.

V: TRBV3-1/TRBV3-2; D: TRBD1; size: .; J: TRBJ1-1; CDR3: CASSRGTGAVAEAFF; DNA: TGTGCCAGCAGCCGCGGGACAGGGGCCGTGGCTGAAGCTTTCTTT
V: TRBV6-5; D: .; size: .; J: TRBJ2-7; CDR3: CASSKGLLYEQYF; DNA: TGTGCCAGCAGTAAGGGACTTCTATACGAGCAGTACTTC
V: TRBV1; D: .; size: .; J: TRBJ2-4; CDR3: CTSSHCGRKNIQYF; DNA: TGCACCAGCAGCCATTGTGGCCGGAAAAACATTCAGTACTTC
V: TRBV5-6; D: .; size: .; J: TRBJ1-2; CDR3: CASSRFYGYTF; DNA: TGTGCCAGCAGTCGATTCTATGGCTACACCTTC
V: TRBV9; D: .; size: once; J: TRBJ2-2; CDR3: CASSFHRGGTGELFF; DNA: TGTGCCAGCAGCTTCCACAGGGGAGGCACCGGGGAGCTGTTTTTT
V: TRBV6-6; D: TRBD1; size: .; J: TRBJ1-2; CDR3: CASSPGQWRYGYTF; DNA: TGTGCCAGCAGTCCGGGACAGTGGCGGTATGGCTACACCTTC
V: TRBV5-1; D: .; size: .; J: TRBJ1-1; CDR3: CASSSEGRGNTEAFF; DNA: TGCGCCAGCAGCTCGGAGGGCAGGGGCAACACTGAAGCTTTCTTT
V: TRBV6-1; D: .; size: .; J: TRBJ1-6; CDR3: CASSGGGVAFGTPLHF; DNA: TGTGCCAGCAGTGGTGGGGGGGTAGCCTTCGGGACACCCCTCCACTTT
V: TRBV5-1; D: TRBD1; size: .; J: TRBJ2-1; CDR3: CASSLVVLGQLYNEQFF; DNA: TGCGCCAGCAGCTTGGTAGTTTTGGGACAGCTTTACAATGAGCAGTTCTTC
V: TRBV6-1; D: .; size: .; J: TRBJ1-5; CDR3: CASSENHIHQPQHF; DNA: TGTGCCAGCAGTGAAAACCACATTCATCAGCCCCAGCATTTT
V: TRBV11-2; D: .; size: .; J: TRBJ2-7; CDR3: CASSLYTASYEQYF; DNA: TGTGCCAGCAGCTTATACACAGCCTCCTACGAGCAGTACTTC
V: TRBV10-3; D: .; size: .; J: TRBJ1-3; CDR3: CAISPAGGTGNTIYF; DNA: TGTGCCATCAGTCCCGCGGGGGGGACTGGAAACACCATATATTTT
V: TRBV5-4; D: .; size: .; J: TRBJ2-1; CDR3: CASSAPAHNEQFF; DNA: TGTGCCAGCAGCGCCCCGGCCCACAATGAGCAGTTCTTC
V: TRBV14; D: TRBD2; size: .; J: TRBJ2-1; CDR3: CASSQDGGVSYNEQFF; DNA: TGTGCCAGCAGCCAAGATGGGGGGGTTTCCTACAATGAGCAGTTCTTC
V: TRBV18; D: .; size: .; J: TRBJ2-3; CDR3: CASSPIDTQYF; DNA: TGTGCCAGCTCACCAATAGATACGCAGTATTTT
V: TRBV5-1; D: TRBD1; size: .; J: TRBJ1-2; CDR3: CASSLGDRGIRDYGYTF; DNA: TGCGCCAGCAGCTTGGGAGACAGGGGAATTCGGGACTATGGCTACACCTTC
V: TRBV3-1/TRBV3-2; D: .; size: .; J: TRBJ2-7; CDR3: CASSQDLRYEQYF; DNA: TGTGCCAGCAGCCAAGATCTCAGGTACGAGCAGTACTTC
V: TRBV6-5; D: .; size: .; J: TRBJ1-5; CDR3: CASSYSRWGDQPQHF; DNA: TGTGCCAGCAGTTACTCTCGGTGGGGAGATCAGCCCCAGCATTTT
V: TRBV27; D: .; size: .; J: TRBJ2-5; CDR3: CASSTHSGGGETQYF; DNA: TGTGCCAGCAGTACCCACTCAGGGGGAGGGGAGACCCAGTACTTC
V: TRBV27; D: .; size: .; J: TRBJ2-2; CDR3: CASSLVLGVATGELFF; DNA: TGTGCCAGCAGTTTAGTCCTCGGGGTAGCCACCGGGGAGCTGTTTTTT
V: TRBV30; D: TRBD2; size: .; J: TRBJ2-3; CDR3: CAWSPGLAATDTQYF; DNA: TGTGCCTGGAGTCCGGGACTAGCAGCCACAGATACGCAGTATTTT
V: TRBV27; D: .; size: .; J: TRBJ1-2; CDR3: CASSLQRGGNGYTF; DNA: TGTGCCAGCAGTTTACAACGGGGGGGAAACGGCTACACCTTC
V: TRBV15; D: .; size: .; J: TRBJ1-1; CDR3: CATSRDPSGLGSEAFF; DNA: TGTGCCACCAGCAGAGATCCGTCAGGGCTAGGATCTGAAGCTTTCTTT
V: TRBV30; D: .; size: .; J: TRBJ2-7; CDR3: CAWSVATAYEQYF; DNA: TGTGCCTGGAGTGTAGCTACAGCCTACGAGCAGTACTTC
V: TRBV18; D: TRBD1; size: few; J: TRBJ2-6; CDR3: CASSPRDRVGTGANVLTF; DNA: TGTGCCAGCTCACCACGGGACAGGGTGGGAACTGGGGCCAACGTCCTGACTTTC
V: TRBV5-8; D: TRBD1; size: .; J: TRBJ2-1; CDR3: CASSNGDSSYNEQFF; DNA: TGTGCCAGCAGCAACGGGGACAGCTCCTACAATGAGCAGTTCTTC
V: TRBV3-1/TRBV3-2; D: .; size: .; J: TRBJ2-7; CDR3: CASSRGAEQYF; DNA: TGTGCCAGCAGCCGGGGGGCTGAGCAGTACTTC
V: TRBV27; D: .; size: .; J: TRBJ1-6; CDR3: CASSLSSAGGDSPLHF; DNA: TGTGCCAGCAGTTTATCGTCGGCGGGGGGCGACTCACCCCTCCACTTT
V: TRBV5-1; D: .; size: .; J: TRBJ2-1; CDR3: CASSLAATVFYNEQFF; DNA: TGCGCCAGCAGCTTGGCCGCGACAGTCTTCTACAATGAGCAGTTCTTC
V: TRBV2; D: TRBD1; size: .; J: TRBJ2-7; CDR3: CASRLDRPSSYEQYF; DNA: TGTGCCAGCAGATTGGACAGGCCTAGCTCCTACGAGCAGTACTTC
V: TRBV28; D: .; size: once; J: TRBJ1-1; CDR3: CASSLGPTNTEAFF; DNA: TGTGCCAGCAGTCTGGGACCTACGAACACTGAAGCTTTCTTT
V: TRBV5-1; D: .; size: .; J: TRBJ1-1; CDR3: CASSLERPTTEAFF; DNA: TGCGCCAGCAGCTTGGAGAGACCGACCACTGAAGCTTTCTTT
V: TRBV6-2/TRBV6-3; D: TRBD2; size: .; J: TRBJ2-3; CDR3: CASSDRSGMVGGTQYF; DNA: TGTGCCAGCAGCGACCGTAGCGGGATGGTGGGGGGGACGCAGTATTTT
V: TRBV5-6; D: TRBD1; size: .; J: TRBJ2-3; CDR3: CASSPRDRVTDTQYF; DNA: TGTGCCAGCAGCCCCCGGGACAGGGTCACAGATACGCAGTATTTT
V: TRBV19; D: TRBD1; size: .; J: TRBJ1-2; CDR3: CASSTRTGDEFYGYTF; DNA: TGTGCCAGTAGTACCCGGACAGGGGACGAGTTCTATGGCTACACCTTC
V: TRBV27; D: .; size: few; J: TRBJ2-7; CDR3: CASSLSRFGPYEQYF; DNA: TGTGCCAGCAGTTTATCGCGATTCGGGCCCTACGAGCAGTACTTC
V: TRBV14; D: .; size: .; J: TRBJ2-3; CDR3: CASSQASLWIKQYF; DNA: TGTGCCAGCAGCCAAGCCTCGCTTTGGATTAAGCAGTATTTT
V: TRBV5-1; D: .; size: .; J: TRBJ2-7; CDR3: CASSLRTGASYEQYF; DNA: TGCGCCAGCAGCTTGCGGACGGGGGCCTCCTACGAGCAGTACTTC
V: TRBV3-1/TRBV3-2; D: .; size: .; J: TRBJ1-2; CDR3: CASSQDSGNYGYTF; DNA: TGTGCCAGCAGCCAAGATTCGGGGAACTATGGCTACACCTTC
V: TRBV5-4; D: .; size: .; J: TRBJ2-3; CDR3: CASSLGGPGTDTQYF; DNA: TGTGCCAGCAGCTTGGGGGGTCCGGGCACAGATACGCAGTATTTT
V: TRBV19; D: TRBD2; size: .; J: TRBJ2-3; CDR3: CASSARLAGTQYF; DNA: TGTGCCAGTAGTGCCCGACTAGCTGGTACGCAGTATTTT
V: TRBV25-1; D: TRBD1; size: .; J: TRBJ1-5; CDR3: CASSEPGQGSNQPQHF; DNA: TGTGCCAGCAGTGAACCAGGACAGGGGAGCAATCAGCCCCAGCATTTT
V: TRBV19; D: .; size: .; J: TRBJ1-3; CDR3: CASSRGTGNTIYF; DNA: TGTGCCAGTAGTAGGGGGACGGGGAACACCATATATTTT
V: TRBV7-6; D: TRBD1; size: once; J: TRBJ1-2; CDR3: CASSPGTATNYGYTF; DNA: TGTGCCAGCAGCCCCGGGACAGCGACCAACTATGGCTACACCTTC
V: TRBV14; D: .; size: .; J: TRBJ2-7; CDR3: CASSLGSSPLGQYF; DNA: TGTGCCAGCAGCCTTGGTAGCAGCCCCTTAGGGCAGTACTTC
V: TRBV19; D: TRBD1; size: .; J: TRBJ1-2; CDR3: CASSSRTGANYGYTF; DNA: TGTGCCAGTAGTTCGCGGACAGGGGCTAACTATGGCTACACCTTC
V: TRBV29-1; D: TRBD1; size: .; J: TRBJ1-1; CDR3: CSVTGGITEAFF; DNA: TGCAGCGTTACAGGGGGCATCACTGAAGCTTTCTTT
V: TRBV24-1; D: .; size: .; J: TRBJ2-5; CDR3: CATSDIGGAGETQYF; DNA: TGTGCCACCAGTGATATTGGGGGCGCAGGAGAGACCCAGTACTTC
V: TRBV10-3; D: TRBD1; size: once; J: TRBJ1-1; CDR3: CAISLQGANTEAFF; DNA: TGTGCCATCAGCTTACAGGGGGCTAATACTGAAGCTTTCTTT
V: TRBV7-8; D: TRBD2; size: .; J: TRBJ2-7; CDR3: CASSSLPPLAPNYEQYF; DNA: TGTGCCAGCAGCTCCCTTCCCCCACTAGCGCCAAACTACGAGCAGTACTTC
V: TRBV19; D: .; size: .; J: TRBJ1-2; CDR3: CASSGGGYTF; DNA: TGTGCCAGTAGTGGGGGCGGCTACACCTTC
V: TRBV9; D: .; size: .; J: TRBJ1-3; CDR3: CASSVEAGDSGNTIYF; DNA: TGTGCCAGCAGCGTAGAAGCGGGGGATTCTGGAAACACCATATATTTT
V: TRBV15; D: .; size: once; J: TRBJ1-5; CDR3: CATSRGTGTGYSNQPQHF; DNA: TGTGCCACCAGCAGAGGGACCGGGACGGGATATAGCAATCAGCCCCAGCATTTT
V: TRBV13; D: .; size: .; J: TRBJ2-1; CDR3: CASSSPQGRYNEQFF; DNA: TGTGCCAGCAGCTCGCCGCAGGGGCGATACAATGAGCAGTTCTTC
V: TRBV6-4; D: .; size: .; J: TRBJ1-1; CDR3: CASSVYRDTEAFF; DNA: TGTGCCAGCAGTGTTTACAGGGACACTGAAGCTTTCTTT
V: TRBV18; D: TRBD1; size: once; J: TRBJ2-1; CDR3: CASSHGTGTGYNEQFF; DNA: TGTGCCAGCTCACACGGGACAGGGACAGGCTACAATGAGCAGTTCTTC
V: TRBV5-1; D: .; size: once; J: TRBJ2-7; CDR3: CASSLVPSYEQYF; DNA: TGCGCCAGCAGCTTGGTCCCTAGCTACGAGCAGTACTTC
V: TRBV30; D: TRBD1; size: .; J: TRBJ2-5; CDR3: CAWSIGTAQETQYF; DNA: TGTGCCTGGAGTATCGGGACAGCACAAGAGACCCAGTACTTC
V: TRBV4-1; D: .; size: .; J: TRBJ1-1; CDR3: CASSQDSRAEAFF; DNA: TGCGCCAGCAGCCAAGATTCTAGGGCTGAAGCTTTCTTT
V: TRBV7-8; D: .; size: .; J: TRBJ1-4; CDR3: CASSFFAGPTNEKLFF; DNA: TGTGCCAGCAGCTTTTTCGCGGGACCAACTAATGAAAAACTGTTTTTT